The present TCR beta chain was sequenced within a study of T cells expressing NK-cell markers. Across the study: Underlying the TCR beta repertoires were sorted CD3+CD56+NKG2C+, CD3+CD56+NKG2C- and CD3+CD56-NKG2C+ T cells. HCMV seropositivity characterized most of the eight sequenced donors, and seronegativity one.

Points from the study as a whole: Of the CD8+ T cells in a handful of donors, roughly 1.0-7.5% belonged to dominant NKG2C+ clonotypes.

About this clonotype: The antigen is undetermined.

The CDR3 contains 13 residues. The germline V gene has CDR1 MNHEY and CDR2 SVGAGI. 5'RACE template switching built TCR beta cDNA with unique molecular identifiers. No DNA is given; TCRdb re-called the 5' RACE reads and lists each CDR3 protein once. This sample's table reports over 100,000 distinct CDR3 sequences. The rearrangement links TRBV6-5 to TRBJ1-1; TCRdb gives TRBD1 as the D gene, but with no DNA this cannot be confirmed. This receptor was obtained from a woman between 18 and 70 years old in good health. Sequencing was done on a sample of blood T cells: a sorted CD56 or NKG2C T cell subset, CD4+ or CD8+ T cells, or bulk PBMC T cells (not recorded which). CDR3 region: CASSYRGLTEAFF.